There are a few counts of the clone carrying this TCR beta chain. Its antigen is undetermined. While unrecorded immune exposures were likely, the donors were nominally healthy when sampled. The sample belongs to a study of cytomegalovirus exposure and HLA in healthy donors. Study outcomes and limitations: The classifier was said to identify cytomegalovirus status with high specificity and sensitivity. 16,951 TCR beta sequences were associated with HLA alleles at 0.05 false discovery rate in a later analysis.

PCR involved 60 Vbeta and 13 Jbeta primers. Here immunoSEQ multiplex PCR was the method, and the copy in TCRdb shows in-frame clones only, minus some. Here the sample spans 150,000 to 200,000 clones, roughly 82% being singletons. After removal of 2 bases from V and 3 bases from J, the junction contained 8 bases not matched to a gene. The CDR3 is made up of 15 amino acids. The germline CDR1 and CDR2 sequences are GTSNPN and SVGIG (reference sequence). The chain is built from TRBV30 and TRBJ2-3, with 7 bases matching TRBD1. Sequenced: PBMCs. The TCR sequence derives from a woman under 40 in good health and CMV-seronegative. The CDR3 nucleotides read TGTGCCTGGAGTTTTGAGACAGGGTTAACAGATACGCAGTATTTT. Translated: CAWSFETGLTDTQYF.